By frequency in the sample, the clone carrying this TCR beta chain is medium-sized. The antigen is unknown. The library targeted TCRbeta and was prepared with unique molecular identifiers. TCRdb reprocessed the PCR reads with MiXCR, giving one entry per CDR3 protein. The sample lists over 5,000 distinct CDR3 sequences, around 16% occurring once. The data are from a study of T-cell reconstitution after alpha-beta-depleted transplantation in children. V dropped 2 bases and J dropped 0 bases, with 12 bases sitting between them. The CDR3 is made up of 16 amino acids. Findings and limits, study-wide: Newly produced T cells mostly accounted for T-cell counts and diversity one year post-transplant. At around two months after transplant, the alpha-beta T cells were reportedly derived from several hundred expanded clones that came from non-depleted graft cells. Elevated TCRbeta diversity at day 60 was traced, in some patients, to surviving recipient T cells and thymic progenitors.

The rearrangement links TRBV12-3 or TRBV12-4 to TRBJ2-3; D uncertain. The sequencing used PBMCs, mostly from graft donor cells, collected 60 days after TCRalphabeta/CD19-depleted stem cell transplant. This sequence originates from a male patient younger than 18 who had a stem cell transplant for acute myeloid leukemia, so the T cells may come from the graft donor. The CDR3, as DNA: TGTGCCAGCAGTTTACCGACACCGTCTAGCACAGATACGCAGTATTTT. Amino acids: CASSLPTPSSTDTQYF.